This T cell receptor beta chain is from a study of beta chain features in type 1 diabetes. Study-wide context: Examination spanned around 100,000,000 sorted cells from all samples.

All of the sorted populations showed purity greater than 95%. Whole-study findings and limits: In every one of the four CD4+ subsets, TCRB CDR3s were moderately but significantly shorter in Type 1 diabetes patients. Sequencing from cDNA could over-represent high-TCR-expressing cells.

The CDR3 has 16 amino acids. V dropped 0 bases and J dropped 7; count of bases not matched to a gene: 5. Per the germline V gene, CDR1 is SQVTM and CDR2 is ANQGSEA. Sequencing targeted expressed TCRB transcripts, as all isolated RNA had been reverse transcribed. The repertoire was sequenced with immunoSEQ multiplex PCR; TCRdb's copy has only in-frame clones and lacks some. Seen here are 250,000 or so clones, approximately 20% observed once, and the top ten hold 0.028%. On this clone: Its antigen is not known.

The sample taken for sequencing was naive CD4+ T cells from blood. The origin of this receptor is a woman aged 40 to 50 with type 1 diabetes. The gene calls are TRBV29-1 and TRBJ2-2, with 13 bases lining up with TRBD2. The CDR3 reads CSVEDPTSGRLGELFF. CDR3 in DNA: TGCAGCGTTGAAGATCCGACTAGCGGGAGGCTCGGGGAGCTGTTTTTT.